This record concerns one TCR beta chain sequence. The data are from a study of technical replicates of blood from a handful of donors. The CDR3 extends over 16 amino acids. The germline V gene encodes CDR1 SGDLS and CDR2 YYNGEE. V shed 0 bases and J shed 2 bases, with 14 bases lying between them. Only in-frame clones appear in the TCRdb table, and some are missing; sequencing was by immunoSEQ multiplex PCR. The table records more than 75,000 clones, about 96% of them present only once. Material: T cells isolated from PBMCs. This chain joins TRBV9 and TRBJ1-2; TRBD1 is a possible D gene (6 bases). The sequence came from a human donor in good health. CDR3 loop: CASSVEGGRINYGYTF. CDR3 DNA: TGTGCCAGCAGCGTAGAGGGGGGGAGGATAAACTATGGCTACACCTTC.